The 10 T cell receptor beta chains below were found in one sample sequenced in a study of T cell repertoires in ileal Crohn's disease. TCRdb's copy holds only in-frame clones and misses some; the assay was immunoSEQ multiplex PCR. The sample records some 17,000 clones, roughly two thirds being singletons. Sequencing was carried out using ileal tissue. The receptors come from an adult with Crohn's disease.

This clone was seen only once. The V and J genes are TRBV2 and TRBJ2-1, with D hard to call. The CDR3 extends over 12 amino acids. Germline lookup yields CDR1 SNHLY and CDR2 FYNNEI. Trimming shortened V by 7 bases and J by 2 bases, and 6 bases separated the two germline ends. This CDR3 is CASNPAYNEQFF. The CDR3 DNA sequence: TGTGCCAGCAATCCTGCCTACAATGAGCAGTTCTTC.

The rearrangement uses TRBV30 and TRBJ1-6; the match to TRBD1 covers 9 bases. This CDR3 spans 15 amino acids. In germline, CDR1 is GTSNPN, CDR2 SVGIG (reference sequence). V shed 1 base, J shed 6 bases, and the junction held 4 bases outside the gene matches. The CDR3 region is CAWSGGQGSNSPLHF. The CDR3 DNA reads as TGTGCCTGGAGTGGGGGACAGGGAAGTAATTCACCCCTCCACTTT.

The genes are TRBV5-1 and TRBJ1-2; 7 nucleotides align to TRBD1. The J segment lost 2 bases and the V segment lost 3 bases, leaving 7 bases of the junction unmatched. CDR1 is SGHRS, CDR2 YFSETQ, per germline. The CDR3 loop spans 15 amino acids. The DNA of the CDR3 is TGCGCCAGCAGCTCTTGGACAGGCCCAAACTATGGCTACACCTTC. Translation gives CASSSWTGPNYGYTF.

In this sample, this clone is medium-sized. The V and J genes are TRBV7-3 and TRBJ2-2, with 7 positions matching TRBD2. J was trimmed by 1 base and V by 5 bases; bases with no gene match: 13. This CDR3 spans 18 amino acids. Germline lookup yields CDR1 SGHTA and CDR2 FQGTGA. Written as DNA, the CDR3 is TGTGCCAGCAGCCCCCTCCGGGCGGGAGTTAGGAACACCGGGGAGCTGTTTTTT. This encodes CASSPLRAGVRNTGELFF.

This clone showed up just once. CDR3 DNA: TGTGCCAGCAGCTTGGGACAGGGGGCGAGGGAAAAACTGTTTTTT. Its translation: CASSLGQGAREKLFF. The chain combines TRBV7-9 with TRBJ1-4; 12 nucleotides agree with TRBD1. Trimming at V came to 3 bases and at J to 8 bases, leaving 4 bases not matched to a gene. CDR1 and CDR2 (germline): SEHNR, FQNEAQ (reference sequence). This CDR3 comprises 15 residues.

The rearrangement links TRBV18 to TRBJ2-3, with D maybe TRBD1 (5 bases). The CDR3 has 13 residues. Trimming stripped 6 bases from V and 4 bases from J, with 11 bases between. Germline V gives CDR1 KGHSH, CDR2 LQKENI. The CDR3 spells CASSAGSADTQYF. Written as DNA, the CDR3 is TGTGCCAGCTCTGCAGGGTCGGCAGATACGCAGTATTTT.

The chain joins TRBV7-9 to TRBJ1-5; TRBD1 matches at 7 bases. Losses at the gene ends were 5 bases for V and 1 base for J; bases not matched to a gene: 11. This CDR3 has 17 amino acids. The V gene's germline CDR1 is SEHNR and CDR2 FQNEAQ (reference sequence). The CDR3 reads CASSLRDSKASNQPQHF. In nucleotides, the CDR3 is TGTGCCAGCAGCCTCCGGGACAGTAAAGCGAGCAATCAGCCCCAGCATTTT.

The chain carries TRBV10-3 and TRBJ2-2, with D perhaps TRBD1 (6 bases). The length of the CDR3 is 14 residues. In germline, CDR1 is ENHRY, CDR2 SYGVKD. The V end lost 6 bases, the J end lost 6 bases, and 14 bases lay between the germline ends. This CDR3 reads CAIRGNRDPGELFF. CDR3 DNA sequence: TGTGCCATCAGGGGAAACAGGGATCCCGGGGAGCTGTTTTTT.

This clone was observed a handful of times. This sequence joins TRBV6-1 and TRBJ2-1, with TRBD2 as a possible D gene (6 bases). This CDR3 region has 14 residues. Germline V gene lookup returns CDR1 MNHNS and CDR2 SASEGT. V was cut by 3 bases and J by 6 bases, with 12 bases left in between. The CDR3 DNA reads TGTGCCAGCAGTGACGCGGGATCCCCCAATGAGCAGTTCTTC. Amino acid sequence: CASSDAGSPNEQFF.

The rearrangement joins TRBV9 to TRBJ1-1; 7 nucleotides match TRBD1. The ends lost 1 base at V and 0 bases at J; junction bases unmatched: 6. Looked up from germline, CDR1 is SGDLS and CDR2 is YYNGEE. The CDR3 runs 16 residues. CDR3: CASSVWDSLMNTEAFF. The CDR3 coding sequence is TGTGCCAGCAGCGTATGGGACAGCCTTATGAACACTGAAGCTTTCTTT.